This paragraph reports one T cell receptor (beta chain). This sample was included in a study of T cell responses to AZD1222 COVID-19 vaccine. Profiled with immunoSEQ multiplex PCR; TCRdb holds only in-frame clones, not every one. The sample includes some 100,000 clones, around 87% seen only once; the top ten take approximately 5.5%. The clonotype originates from an adult in good health. The source material was peripheral blood, sampled on day 0 of AZD1222 vaccination.

The CDR3 protein is CASSFGNDEQYF. The CDR3 DNA is TGTGCCAGCAGCTTCGGAAACGACGAGCAGTACTTC. The rearrangement links TRBV11-3 to TRBJ2-7; D is ambiguous. The CDR3 runs to 12 residues. Germline lookup yields CDR1 SGHNT and CDR2 YENEEA. V was trimmed by 3 bases and J by 5 bases, leaving 8 bases between them. Using reference TRBV11-3 and TRBJ2-7 for the parts outside the CDR3, the full variable domain is EAGVVQSPRYKIIEKKQPVAFWCNPISGHNTLYWYLQNLGQGPELLIRYENEEAVDDSQLPKDRFSAERLKGVDSTLKIQPAELGDSAVYLCASSFGNDEQYFGPGTRLTVT.